This paragraph covers one T cell receptor (beta chain) sequence. Antigen specificity is unknown. The data were taken from a study of OX40 agonist ivuxolimab in advanced cancers. On the study more broadly: Treatment received earlier with anti-PD-1, anti-PD-L1 or anti-CTLA-4 agents was allowed, and around 40% had some.

The study's findings and limits: Patients who responded partially at 0.1-3.0 mg/kg showed clonal expansion ranking among the lowest.

Using immunoSEQ multiplex PCR, the repertoire was profiled, and TCRdb retains in-frame clones only, with some absent. The sample lists over 10,000 clones, approximately 92% occurring once. Prior autoimmune disease or systemic immunosuppression barred patients. The CDR3 has 14 amino acids. Unmatched junction bases numbered 2, after V lost 8 bases and J lost 2 bases. Germline V gene data show CDR1 as GTSNPN and CDR2 as SVGIG (reference sequence). The sequenced sample was CD4+ or CD8+ T cells sorted from blood, obtained in a trial of the OX40 agonist ivuxolimab. This clonotype was obtained from an adult with an advanced solid tumor such as melanoma, head and neck, liver or kidney cancer. The chain carries TRBV30 and TRBJ1-6, with TRBD1 identical over 11 bases. Here the CDR3 DNA reads TGTGCCGGGACAGGGGGGACCTATAATTCACCCCTCCACTTT. Its translation: CAGTGGTYNSPLHF.